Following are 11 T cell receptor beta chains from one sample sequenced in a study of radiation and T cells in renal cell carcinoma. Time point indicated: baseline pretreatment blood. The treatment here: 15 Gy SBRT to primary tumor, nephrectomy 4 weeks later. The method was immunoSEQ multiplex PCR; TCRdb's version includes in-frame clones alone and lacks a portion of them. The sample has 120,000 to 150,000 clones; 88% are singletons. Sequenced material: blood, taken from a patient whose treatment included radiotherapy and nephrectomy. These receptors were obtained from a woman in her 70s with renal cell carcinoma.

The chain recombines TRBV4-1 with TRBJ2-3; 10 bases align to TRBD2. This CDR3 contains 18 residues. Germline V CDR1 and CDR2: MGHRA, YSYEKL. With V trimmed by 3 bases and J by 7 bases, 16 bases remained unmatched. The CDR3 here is CASSHLPGSGGAGNTQYF. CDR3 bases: TGCGCCAGCAGCCACCTACCCGGAAGCGGGGGGGCAGGAAATACGCAGTATTTT.

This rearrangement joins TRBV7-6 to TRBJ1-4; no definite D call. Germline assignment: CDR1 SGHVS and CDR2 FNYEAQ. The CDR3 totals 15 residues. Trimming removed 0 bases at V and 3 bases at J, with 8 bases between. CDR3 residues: CASSLAGNANEKLFF. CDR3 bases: TGTGCCAGCAGCTTAGCTGGGAACGCTAATGAAAAACTGTTTTTT.

The CDR3 is CASSFGLDTDTQYF. The CDR3 DNA sequence: TGCGCCAGCAGCTTCGGACTCGACACAGATACGCAGTATTTT. V gene TRBV5-1 combines with J gene TRBJ2-3, with D perhaps TRBD2 (5 bases). V gave up 2 bases and J gave up 2 bases, with 9 bases separating them. Germline loops: CDR1 SGHRS, CDR2 YFSETQ. This CDR3 has 14 amino acids.

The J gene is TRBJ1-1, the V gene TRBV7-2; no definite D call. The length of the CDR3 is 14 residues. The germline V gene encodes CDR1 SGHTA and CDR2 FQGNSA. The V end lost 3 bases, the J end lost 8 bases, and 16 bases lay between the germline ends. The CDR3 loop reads CASSLAFALKEAFF. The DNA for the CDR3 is TGTGCCAGCAGCTTGGCGTTTGCCTTGAAGGAAGCTTTCTTT. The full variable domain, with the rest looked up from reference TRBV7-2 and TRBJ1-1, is GAGVSQSPSNKVTEKGKDVELRCDPISGHTALYWYRQSLGQGLEFLIYFQGNSAPDKSGLPSDRFSAERTGGSVSTLTIQRTQQEDSAVYLCASSLAFALKEAFFGQGTRLTVV.

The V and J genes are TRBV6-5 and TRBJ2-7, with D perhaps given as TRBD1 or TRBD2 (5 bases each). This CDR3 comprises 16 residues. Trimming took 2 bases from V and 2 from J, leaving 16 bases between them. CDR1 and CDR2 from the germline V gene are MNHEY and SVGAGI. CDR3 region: CASSYMEGTNTYEQYF. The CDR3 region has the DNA TGTGCCAGCAGTTACATGGAAGGGACCAACACCTACGAGCAGTACTTC.

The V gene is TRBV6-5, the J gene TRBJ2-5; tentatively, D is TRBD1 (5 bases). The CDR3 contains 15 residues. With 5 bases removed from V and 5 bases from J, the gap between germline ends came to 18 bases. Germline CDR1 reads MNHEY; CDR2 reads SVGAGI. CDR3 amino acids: CASSQLVGPQETQYF. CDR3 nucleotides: TGTGCCAGCAGTCAATTAGTGGGGCCCCAGGAGACCCAGTACTTC.

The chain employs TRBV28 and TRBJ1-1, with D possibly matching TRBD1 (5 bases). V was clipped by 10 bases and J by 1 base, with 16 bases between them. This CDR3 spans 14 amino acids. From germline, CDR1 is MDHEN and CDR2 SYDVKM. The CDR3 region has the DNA TGTGCCATCGGACTTGGGGCGAGGAACACTGAAGCTTTCTTT. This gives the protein CAIGLGARNTEAFF.

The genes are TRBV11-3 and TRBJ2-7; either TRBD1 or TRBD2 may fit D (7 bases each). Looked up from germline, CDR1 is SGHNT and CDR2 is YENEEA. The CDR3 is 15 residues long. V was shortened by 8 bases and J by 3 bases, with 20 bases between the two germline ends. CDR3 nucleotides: TGTGCCAGCGGACTAGACCGGGACAGATACTACGAGCAGTACTTC. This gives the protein CASGLDRDRYYEQYF. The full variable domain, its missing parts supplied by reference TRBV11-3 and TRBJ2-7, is EAGVVQSPRYKIIEKKQPVAFWCNPISGHNTLYWYLQNLGQGPELLIRYENEEAVDDSQLPKDRFSAERLKGVDSTLKIQPAELGDSAVYLCASGLDRDRYYEQYFGPGTRLTVT.

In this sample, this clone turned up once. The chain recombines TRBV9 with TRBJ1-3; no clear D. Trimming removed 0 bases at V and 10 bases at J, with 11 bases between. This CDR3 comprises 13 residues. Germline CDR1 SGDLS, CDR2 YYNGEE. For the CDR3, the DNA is TGTGCCAGCAGCGTAGCCGGGAGAGAAACCATATATTTT. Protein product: CASSVAGRETIYF.

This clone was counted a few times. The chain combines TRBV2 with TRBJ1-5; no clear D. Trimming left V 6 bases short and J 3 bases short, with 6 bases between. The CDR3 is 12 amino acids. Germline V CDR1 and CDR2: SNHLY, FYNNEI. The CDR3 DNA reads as TGTGCCAGCAGCCGGAACAATCAGCCCCAGCATTTT. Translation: CASSRNNQPQHF. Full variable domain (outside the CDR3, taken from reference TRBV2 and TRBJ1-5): EPEVTQTPSHQVTQMGQEVILRCVPISNHLYFYWYRQILGQKVEFLVSFYNNEISEKSEIFDDQFSVERPDGSNFTLKIRSTKLEDSAMYFCASSRNNQPQHFGDGTRLSIL.

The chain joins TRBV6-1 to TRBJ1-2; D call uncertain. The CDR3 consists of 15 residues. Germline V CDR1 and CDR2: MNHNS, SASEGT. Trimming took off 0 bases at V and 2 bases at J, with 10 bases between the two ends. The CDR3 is CASSEAPTGNYGYTF. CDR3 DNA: TGTGCCAGCAGTGAAGCCCCCACCGGGAACTATGGCTACACCTTC.